A selection of T cell receptor beta chains follows, all from one sample in a study of regulatory T cells in long-lasting Graves disease. A single record per CDR3 protein comes from TCRdb applying MiXCR to the multiplex PCR reads. The repertoire holds fewer than 550,000 distinct CDR3 sequences, around a fifth seen once, with over 6% in the top ten. Sequencing used peripheral blood mononuclear cells (PBMCs), obtained when the disease was refractory, from a patient treated with antithyroid drugs. Source of these receptors: a female donor with Graves disease. Each CDR3 is given with its conserved first and last residue. Each record gives: clone size, V gene, D gene, J gene, CDR3 protein, CDR3 DNA. A D gene is named only where the DNA matches it firmly. Rows may omit the clone size; those that give it use once, few, many or a size class.

size: .
V: TRBV29-1
D: .
J: TRBJ1-1
CDR3: CTIGGGNTEAFF
DNA: TGCACCATAGGGGGGGGGAACACTGAAGCTTTCTTT

size: .
V: TRBV29-1
D: TRBD1
J: TRBJ1-6
CDR3: CSVRTGNSPNSPLHF
DNA: TGCAGCGTTCGGACAGGGAACTCCCCGAATTCACCCCTCCACTTT

size: many
V: TRBV19
D: TRBD2
J: TRBJ2-5
CDR3: CASSMPGLAGTETQYF
DNA: TGTGCCAGTAGTATGCCCGGACTAGCGGGAACAGAGACCCAGTACTTC

size: .
V: TRBV9
D: TRBD1
J: TRBJ2-1
CDR3: CASSPTPGQGVYNEQFF
DNA: TGTGCCAGCAGCCCAACCCCGGGACAGGGGGTCTACAATGAGCAGTTCTTC

size: many
V: TRBV25-1
D: TRBD1
J: TRBJ1-6
CDR3: CASSDGTVNSPLHF
DNA: TGTGCCAGCAGTGACGGGACAGTAAATTCACCCCTCCACTTT

size: many
V: TRBV11-1
D: TRBD1
J: TRBJ2-7
CDR3: CASSSTGQGAYEQYF
DNA: TGTGCCAGCAGCTCGACCGGACAGGGTGCCTACGAGCAGTACTTC

size: few
V: TRBV6-2/TRBV6-3
D: .
J: TRBJ2-7
CDR3: CASSYSKREAVFPYEQYF
DNA: TGTGCCAGCAGTTACTCCAAAAGGGAGGCAGTCTTCCCCTACGAGCAGTACTTC

size: many
V: TRBV20-1
D: TRBD1
J: TRBJ1-5
CDR3: CSASPLTGGEQQPQHF
DNA: TGCAGTGCTAGCCCGCTTACAGGGGGCGAGCAACAGCCCCAGCATTTT

size: .
V: TRBV9
D: TRBD1
J: TRBJ2-5
CDR3: CASSAGTAQETQYF
DNA: TGTGCCAGCAGCGCTGGGACAGCCCAAGAGACCCAGTACTTC

size: many
V: TRBV12-3/TRBV12-4
D: .
J: TRBJ2-2
CDR3: CASTPKSRAKTGELFF
DNA: TGTGCCAGCACCCCTAAGAGCAGGGCAAAAACCGGGGAGCTGTTTTTT

size: .
V: TRBV28
D: .
J: TRBJ2-5
CDR3: CASSSSGWGAPQETQYF
DNA: TGTGCCAGCAGTTCATCAGGGTGGGGTGCCCCTCAAGAGACCCAGTACTTC

size: many
V: TRBV20-1
D: .
J: TRBJ2-5
CDR3: CSASADSPYQETQYF
DNA: TGCAGTGCATCAGCCGATTCTCCGTACCAAGAGACCCAGTACTTC

size: few
V: TRBV12-5
D: .
J: TRBJ1-5
CDR3: CASGFPPNPQHF
DNA: TGTGCTAGTGGTTTCCCCCCCAACCCCCAGCATTTT